This T cell receptor (beta chain) emerged from a study of T cells in tuberculosis. Study in general: T cells were selected with CD1B tetramers loaded with glucose monomycolate.

Time point denoted: new active TB diagnosis, blood taken before or within 7 days of starting treatment. HIV-seronegative South African adults aged 18 years or older had newly diagnosed active tuberculosis. Profiled with immunoSEQ multiplex PCR; TCRdb holds only in-frame clones, not every one. The table lists around 30,000 clones, approximately 85% of them singletons. The CDR3 contains 18 residues. The trim removed 2 bases at V and 2 bases at J, leaving 12 bases unmatched. Germline V lookup: CDR1 MDHEN, CDR2 SYDVKM. The chain couples TRBV28 to TRBJ2-5; 9 nucleotides line up with TRBD1. The material sequenced was PBMCs, taken at tuberculosis diagnosis. The source of this sequence is an adult with tuberculosis. CDR3 sequence (DNA): TGTGCCAGCAGTTTACGTAAGGTAGAACAGGGGGCTCAAGAGACCCAGTACTTC. Amino acids: CASSLRKVEQGAQETQYF.